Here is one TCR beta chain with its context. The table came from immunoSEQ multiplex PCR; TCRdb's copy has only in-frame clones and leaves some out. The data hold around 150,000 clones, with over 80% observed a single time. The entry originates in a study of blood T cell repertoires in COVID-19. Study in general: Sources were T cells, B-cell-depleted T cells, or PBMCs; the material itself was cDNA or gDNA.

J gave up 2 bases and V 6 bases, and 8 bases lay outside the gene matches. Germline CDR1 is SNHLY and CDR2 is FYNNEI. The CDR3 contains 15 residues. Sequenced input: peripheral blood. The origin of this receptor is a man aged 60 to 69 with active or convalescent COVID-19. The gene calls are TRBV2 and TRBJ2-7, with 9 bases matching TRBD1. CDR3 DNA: TGTGCCAGCAGGCGGGACAGGGAGATTGCCTACGAGCAGTACTTC. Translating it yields CASRRDREIAYEQYF.